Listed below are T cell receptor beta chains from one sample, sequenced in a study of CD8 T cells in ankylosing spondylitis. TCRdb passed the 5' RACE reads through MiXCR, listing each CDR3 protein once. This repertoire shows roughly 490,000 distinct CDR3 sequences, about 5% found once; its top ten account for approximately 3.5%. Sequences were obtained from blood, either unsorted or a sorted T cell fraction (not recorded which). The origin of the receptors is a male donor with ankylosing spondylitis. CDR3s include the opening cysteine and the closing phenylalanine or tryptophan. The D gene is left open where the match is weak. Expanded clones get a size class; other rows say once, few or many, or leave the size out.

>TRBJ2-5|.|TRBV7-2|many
CASSPRNRGGETQYF
TGTGCCAGCAGCCCTCGCAATCGTGGGGGGGAGACCCAGTACTTC
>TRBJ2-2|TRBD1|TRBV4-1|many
CASSQILGQGFTGELFF
TGCGCCAGCAGCCAGATCCTGGGACAGGGTTTTACCGGGGAGCTGTTTTTT
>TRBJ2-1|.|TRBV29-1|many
CSVEFAGASSYNEQFF
TGCAGCGTTGAATTCGCAGGGGCTAGCTCCTACAATGAGCAGTTCTTC
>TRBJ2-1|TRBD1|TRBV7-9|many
CASSPWDRHNEQFF
TGTGCCAGCAGCCCGTGGGACAGACACAATGAGCAGTTCTTC
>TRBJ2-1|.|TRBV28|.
CASSFYRGWDNEQFF
TGTGCCAGCAGTTTTTATCGGGGTTGGGACAATGAGCAGTTCTTC
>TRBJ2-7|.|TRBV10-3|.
CAISASLYEQYF
TGTGCCATCAGTGCGTCCCTCTACGAGCAGTACTTC
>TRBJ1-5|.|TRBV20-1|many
CSANQGGASNQPQHF
TGCAGTGCTAACCAGGGAGGGGCTAGCAATCAGCCCCAGCATTTT
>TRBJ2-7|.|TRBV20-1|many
CSALWRQLTYEQYF
TGCAGTGCCCTCTGGCGGCAGTTGACCTACGAGCAGTACTTC
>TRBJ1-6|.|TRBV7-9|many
CASSLASRLRSLHF
TGTGCCAGCAGCTTAGCGAGTCGGCTGAGGTCCCTCCACTTT
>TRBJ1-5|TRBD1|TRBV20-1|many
CSANPGQGSHQPQHF
TGCAGTGCTAACCCGGGACAGGGGAGCCATCAGCCCCAGCATTTT
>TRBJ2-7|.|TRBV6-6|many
CASSYRVLDEQYF
TGTGCCAGCAGTTACCGCGTCCTCGACGAGCAGTACTTC
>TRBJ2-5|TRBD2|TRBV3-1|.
CASSPHRTSGGAETQYF
TGTGCCAGCAGCCCCCACCGGACTAGCGGGGGGGCCGAGACCCAGTACTTC
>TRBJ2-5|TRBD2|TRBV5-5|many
CASSLGLAGGPLETQYF
TGTGCCAGCAGCTTGGGTTTAGCGGGGGGGCCTCTGGAGACCCAGTACTTC
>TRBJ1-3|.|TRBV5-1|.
CASRGLSGNTIYF
TGCGCCAGCAGAGGCCTCTCTGGAAACACCATATATTTT
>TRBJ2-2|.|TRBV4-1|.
CASSVTANTGELFF
TGCGCCAGCAGCGTTACGGCGAACACCGGGGAGCTGTTTTTT
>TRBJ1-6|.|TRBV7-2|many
CASSLASGPSTPLHF
TGTGCCAGCAGCTTAGCGTCGGGGCCTAGTACACCCCTCCACTTT
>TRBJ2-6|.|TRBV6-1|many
CASETNRRRAGANVLTF
TGTGCCAGCGAAACTAACCGGCGACGGGCTGGGGCCAACGTCCTGACTTTC
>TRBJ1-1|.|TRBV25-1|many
CASSEGWTEAFF
TGTGCCAGCAGTGAGGGCTGGACTGAAGCTTTCTTT
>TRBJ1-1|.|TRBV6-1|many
CASSLSAVYFRGRSEAFF
TGTGCCAGCAGTCTATCAGCTGTTTACTTCAGGGGTCGATCTGAAGCTTTCTTT
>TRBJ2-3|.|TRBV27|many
CASSLGGDADTQYF
TGTGCCAGCAGTTTAGGGGGCGACGCAGATACGCAGTATTTT
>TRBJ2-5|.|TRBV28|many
CASVGTGETQYF
TGTGCCAGCGTGGGCACAGGCGAGACCCAGTACTTC
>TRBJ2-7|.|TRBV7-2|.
CASSQSGPSYEQYF
TGTGCCAGCAGCCAATCCGGGCCCTCCTACGAGCAGTACTTC
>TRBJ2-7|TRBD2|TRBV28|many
CATIGSGSYYEQYF
TGTGCCACCATTGGGAGCGGGAGTTATTACGAGCAGTACTTC
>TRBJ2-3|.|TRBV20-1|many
CSVQRHTTDTQYF
TGCAGTGTACAGCGACACACCACAGATACGCAGTATTTT
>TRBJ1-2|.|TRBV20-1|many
CSARSLNYGYTF
TGCAGTGCTAGATCGCTTAACTATGGCTACACCTTC
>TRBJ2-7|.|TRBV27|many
CASSRRQTPSSEQYF
TGTGCCAGCAGTAGACGACAGACCCCTTCGAGCGAGCAGTACTTC
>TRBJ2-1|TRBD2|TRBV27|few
CASRYLAGGPNNEQFF
TGTGCCAGCAGATATTTAGCGGGAGGGCCCAACAATGAGCAGTTCTTC
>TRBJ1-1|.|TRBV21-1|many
CASSKPFRRITEAFF
TGTGCCAGCAGCAAACCCTTTCGTCGGATAACTGAAGCTTTCTTT
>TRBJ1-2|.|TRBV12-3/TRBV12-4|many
CASSLKGLYGYTF
TGTGCCAGCAGTTTAAAGGGGCTCTATGGCTACACCTTC
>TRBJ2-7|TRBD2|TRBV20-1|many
CSARPTSGAGEQYF
TGCAGTGCAAGACCTACTAGCGGGGCCGGAGAGCAGTACTTC
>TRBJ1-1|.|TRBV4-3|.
CASSQDIFVSAAFF
TGCGCCAGCAGCCAAGACATTTTCGTATCAGCGGCTTTCTTT
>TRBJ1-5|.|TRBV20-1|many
CSARDLGRASRNQPQHF
TGCAGTGCTAGAGATTTGGGTAGGGCCTCCCGAAATCAGCCCCAGCATTTT
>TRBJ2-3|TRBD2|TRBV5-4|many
CASSLQAGVNTQYF
TGTGCCAGCAGCTTACAAGCGGGGGTCAATACGCAGTATTTT
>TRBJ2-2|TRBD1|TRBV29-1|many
CSVGGQGAGGELFF
TGCAGCGTTGGAGGACAGGGGGCGGGCGGGGAGCTGTTTTTT
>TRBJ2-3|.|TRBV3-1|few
CASSQENADTQYF
TGTGCCAGCAGCCAAGAGAACGCAGATACGCAGTATTTT
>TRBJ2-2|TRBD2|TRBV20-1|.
CSALEMGGLAGGGELFF
TGCAGTGCCCTAGAGATGGGGGGGCTAGCGGGAGGCGGGGAGCTGTTTTTT
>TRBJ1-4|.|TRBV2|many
CASNRGISNEKLFF
TGTGCCAGCAATCGGGGCATCTCTAATGAAAAACTGTTTTTT
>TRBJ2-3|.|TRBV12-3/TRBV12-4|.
CASSSYRGGVADTQYF
TGTGCCAGCAGTTCCTACAGGGGAGGAGTAGCAGATACGCAGTATTTT
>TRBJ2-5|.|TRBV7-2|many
CASSKTVPQETQYF
TGTGCCAGCAGCAAGACAGTCCCCCAAGAGACCCAGTACTTC
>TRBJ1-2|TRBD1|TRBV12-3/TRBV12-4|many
CASSFLQGADYTF
TGTGCCAGCAGTTTTTTGCAGGGGGCTGACTACACCTTC
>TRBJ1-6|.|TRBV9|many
CASSVTGNSPLHF
TGTGCCAGCAGCGTTACAGGGAATTCACCCCTCCACTTT
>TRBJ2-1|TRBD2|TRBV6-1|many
CASSRTSGSPDEQFF
TGTGCCAGCAGCCGGACTAGCGGGAGTCCGGATGAGCAGTTCTTC
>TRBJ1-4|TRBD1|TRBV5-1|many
CASSLNTGGGEKLFF
TGCGCCAGCAGCTTGAATACAGGGGGCGGTGAAAAACTGTTTTTT
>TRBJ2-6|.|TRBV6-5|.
CASSLYTDGSGANVLTF
TGTGCCAGCAGTTTATACACGGATGGCTCTGGGGCCAACGTCCTGACTTTC
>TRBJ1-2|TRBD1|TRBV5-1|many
CASSPGQSSYTF
TGCGCCAGCAGCCCGGGACAGTCTAGCTACACCTTC
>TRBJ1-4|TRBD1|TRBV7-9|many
CASSLGDRGDAYEKLFF
TGTGCCAGCAGCTTAGGGGACAGGGGGGACGCCTATGAAAAACTGTTTTTT
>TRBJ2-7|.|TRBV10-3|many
CAISGWEGYEQYF
TGTGCCATCAGTGGGTGGGAAGGCTACGAGCAGTACTTC
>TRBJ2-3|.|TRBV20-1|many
CSARAFGARTDTQYF
TGCAGTGCTAGAGCCTTCGGAGCGAGGACAGATACGCAGTATTTT
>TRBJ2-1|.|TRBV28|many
CASSPRPSNEQFF
TGTGCCAGCAGTCCCCGCCCCAGCAATGAGCAGTTCTTC
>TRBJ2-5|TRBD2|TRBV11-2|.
CASSLRRAGGGQETQYF
TGTGCCAGCAGCTTACGTCGGGCAGGCGGGGGCCAAGAGACCCAGTACTTC
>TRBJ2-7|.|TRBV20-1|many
CSAREVRLYEQYF
TGCAGTGCTAGGGAGGTACGGCTATACGAGCAGTACTTC
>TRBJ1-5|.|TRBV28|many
CASSLYEYSNQPQHF
TGTGCCAGCAGTTTATATGAGTATAGCAATCAGCCCCAGCATTTT
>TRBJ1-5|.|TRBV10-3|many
CAISDGVNQPQHF
TGTGCCATCAGTGACGGGGTCAATCAGCCCCAGCATTTT
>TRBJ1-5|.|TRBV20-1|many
CSADNRYLQPQHF
TGCAGTGCTGACAATAGGTATTTGCAGCCCCAGCATTTT
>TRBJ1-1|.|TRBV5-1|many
CASSRLGPGYTEAFF
TGCGCCAGCAGCCGCCTGGGGCCAGGTTACACTGAAGCTTTCTTT
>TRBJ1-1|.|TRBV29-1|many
CSVRYQNTEAFF
TGCAGCGTTCGATACCAGAACACTGAAGCTTTCTTT
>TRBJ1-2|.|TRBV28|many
CASSSFRGALGGYGYTF
TGTGCCAGCAGTAGTTTTAGGGGAGCCCTGGGGGGCTATGGCTACACCTTC
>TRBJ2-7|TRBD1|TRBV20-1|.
CSARDDHRGYEQYF
TGCAGTGCTAGAGATGATCACAGGGGGTACGAGCAGTACTTC
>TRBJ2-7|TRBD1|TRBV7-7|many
CASSPGQGSSYEQYF
TGTGCTAGCAGCCCCGGACAGGGGAGCTCCTACGAGCAGTACTTC